These 14 T cell receptor beta chains came from one sample sequenced in a study of blood T cell repertoires in COVID-19. The protocol was immunoSEQ multiplex PCR, while the TCRdb copy is restricted to in-frame clones and leaves out a portion. The profile shows 210,000 or so clones, approximately 90% of them singletons. Sample: peripheral blood. All receptors come from a man in his forties or fifties with acute or convalescent COVID-19.

The rearrangement joins TRBV5-1 to TRBJ2-5; TRBD2 matches at 8 bases. The CDR3 spans 15 residues. Germline assignment: CDR1 SGHRS and CDR2 YFSETQ. V lost 4 bases to trimming and J lost 4 bases; unmatched junction nucleotides: 9. CDR3 sequence reads: CASSGAGALLETQYF. The CDR3 nucleotides are TGCGCCAGCAGCGGAGCGGGGGCCCTTCTAGAGACCCAGTACTTC.

The CDR3: CSALNEKLFF. CDR3 sequence (DNA): TGCAGTGCTCTTAATGAAAAACTGTTTTTT. The chain combines TRBV20-1 with TRBJ1-4, with D hard to call. In germline, CDR1 is DFQATT, CDR2 SNEGSKA (reference sequence). The CDR3 loop spans 10 amino acids. The V and J ends lost 5 bases and 4 bases respectively, with 2 bases between them.

J is TRBJ1-2 and V is TRBV7-8; 8 bases fit TRBD1. CDR1 is SGHVS, CDR2 FQNEAQ, per germline. This CDR3 contains 14 residues. V gave up 5 bases and J gave up 6 bases; unmatched junction bases: 8. CDR3: CASSLGQGVDGYTF. Written as DNA, the CDR3 is TGTGCCAGCAGCCTCGGACAGGGAGTAGATGGCTACACCTTC.

This clone appeared a few times. The V call is TRBV11-2, the J call TRBJ1-3; TRBD1 might be the D (5 bases). The CDR3 totals 12 residues. Trimming removed 2 bases at V and 8 bases at J, with 7 bases between. The germline gives CDR1 SGHAT, CDR2 FQNNGV. The CDR3 is CASSLRGDTIYF. CDR3 DNA: TGTGCCAGCAGCTTACGGGGGGACACCATATATTTT.

This clone occurred once. The gene calls are TRBV27 and TRBJ2-1; 9 nucleotides match TRBD2. CDR3 length: 17 amino acids. In germline, CDR1 is MNHEY, CDR2 SMNVEV (reference sequence). The trim removed 1 base at V and 7 bases at J, leaving 11 bases unmatched. The CDR3 here is CASSLWPRGGAWNEQFF. For the CDR3, the DNA is TGTGCCAGCAGTTTATGGCCTCGCGGGGGGGCCTGGAATGAGCAGTTCTTC.

This clone was recorded only once. The chain recombines TRBV5-1 with TRBJ2-7; 9 nucleotides match TRBD1. The junction had 4 bases not matched to a gene; V was cut back by 5 bases and J by 1 base. CDR1 and CDR2 (germline): SGHRS, YFSETQ. CDR3 size: 14 residues. DNA of the CDR3: TGCGCCAGCAGGGGACAGGGTGGGTCCTACGAGCAGTACTTC. This sequence encodes CASRGQGGSYEQYF.

This chain links TRBV10-3 with TRBJ2-2, with D tentatively TRBD2 (5 bases). Germline loops: CDR1 ENHRY, CDR2 SYGVKD. The CDR3 is 17 residues long. V was shortened by 6 bases and J by 2 bases, with 19 bases between the two germline ends. The chain's CDR3 is CAISFLYGIKNTGELFF. CDR3 nucleotide sequence: TGTGCCATCAGCTTCTTATACGGGATAAAAAACACCGGGGAGCTGTTTTTT.

The rearrangement links TRBV7-5 to TRBJ1-1; the D call in the table, TRBD1, was not verified against the DNA. TRBV7-5 is classified as a pseudogene. The CDR3 contains 15 residues. CDR3 DNA sequence: TGTGTCAGAAGCTCCCAAGGCACAGAGAACACTGAAGCTTTCTTT. It specifies CVRSSQGTENTEAFF.

There are a few counts of this clone. The chain joins TRBV4-1 to TRBJ2-7; D gene uncertain. Trimming took off 4 bases at V and 0 bases at J, with 10 bases between the two ends. This CDR3 has 14 residues. Germline V gives CDR1 MGHRA, CDR2 YSYEKL. DNA for the CDR3: TGCGCCAGCAGCCCTTCCGAGATCTCCTACGAGCAGTACTTC. Amino acids: CASSPSEISYEQYF.

This sequence joins TRBV2 and TRBJ1-6; tentatively, D is TRBD1 (5 bases). With 8 bases removed from V and 2 bases from J, the gap between germline ends came to 13 bases. There are 15 residues in the CDR3. Germline CDR1 reads SNHLY; CDR2 reads FYNNEI. The CDR3 DNA is TGTGCCAGCGGCAGCCGACAGACCTATAATTCACCCCTCCACTTT. Protein product: CASGSRQTYNSPLHF.

This chain uses TRBV4-2 with TRBJ1-1; 7 positions match TRBD1. Losses at the gene ends were 7 bases for V and 1 base for J; bases not matched to a gene: 9. The CDR3 loop spans 15 amino acids. Germline values: CDR1 LGHNA, CDR2 YNFKEQ. The chain's CDR3 is CASISPRDRNTEAFF. The CDR3 DNA reads TGTGCCAGCATCTCTCCCCGGGACAGGAACACTGAAGCTTTCTTT.

This clone appeared a single time. V and J are TRBV4-1 and TRBJ1-4; 7 nucleotides match TRBD1. Per germline, CDR1 MGHRA and CDR2 YSYEKL. The trim removed 1 base at V and 2 bases at J, leaving 1 base unmatched. The CDR3 consists of 15 residues. Written as DNA, the CDR3 is TGCGCCAGCAGCCAAGCCAGGGGGACTAATGAAAAACTGTTTTTT. Translated, it gives CASSQARGTNEKLFF.

The chain recombines TRBV5-1 with TRBJ1-2; possible D gene TRBD1, 5 bases. This CDR3 region has 15 residues. Trimming removed 0 bases at V and 5 bases at J, with 14 bases between. CDR1 and CDR2 (germline): SGHRS, YFSETQ. This chain's CDR3 is CASSLAQGGLYGYTF. CDR3 in DNA: TGCGCCAGCAGCTTGGCGCAGGGTGGATTATATGGCTACACCTTC.

This clone has only a few counts. This chain joins TRBV10-2 and TRBJ1-2, with 11 bases that match TRBD1. V lost 2 bases to trimming and J lost 7 bases; unmatched junction nucleotides: 3. The length of the CDR3 is 14 residues. From germline, CDR1 is WSHSY and CDR2 SAAADI. The chain's CDR3 is CASSEIGTGGGYTF. The CDR3 coding sequence is TGCGCCAGCAGTGAGATAGGGACAGGGGGTGGCTACACCTTC.